This TCR beta chain was captured in a study of molecular identifiers for immune sequencing clone quantification (dated by TCRdb to 2017 to 2018). Concerning the study at large: For a replicate experiment, the RNA from either 20,000 or 100,000 naive CD8 T cells was divided into five aliquots, and four of those aliquots went on to sequencing. This methods study used CD8 T cells to benchmark TCR RNA copy counting and molecular-identifier clustering-based TCR repertoire sequencing (MIDCIRS). General findings and caveats noted by the study authors: Without barcode sub-clustering, chimeric consensus sequences inflated TCR diversity; chimeras reached as high as 47%. In CMV-specific effector cells, clones with more than 20 RNA copies contained over 99% of molecules, whereas in naive cells such clones contained under 1% of molecules. Spiked-in Jurkat TCR RNA equivalent to a single cell was reported to be detectable even among 850,000 to 1,000,000 naive CD8 T cells. The naive libraries included spiked-in Jurkat TCR RNA (about ten copies' worth), and this Jurkat TCR RNA is not part of the donor repertoire. The sizes of highly expanded clones could end up underestimated when identical TCR molecules share a barcode. Modeling gave about 3.3 recovered TCR RNA copies per cell versus approximately 11 by digital PCR, implying roughly 29% capture efficiency.

The method was PCR. Sequencing used a NextSeq 500. Bulk TCR libraries were generated as previously described, with the TCR primers listed in Table S5 used. Purification of total RNA was performed with the Qiagen AllPrep DNA/RNA kit. Before analysis, reads from multiple sequencing runs of the same library were pooled. As for the authors' bioinformatics: Reads were retained only if an exact TCR constant sequence was present, and the retained reads were trimmed to 150 nt and grouped according to their 12-nt molecular barcodes. Reads inside each barcode group were sub-clustered using a 15% Levenshtein threshold, and a quality-weighted consensus sequence was constructed for each RNA molecule. Non-functional sequences were filtered out, along with any lower-count sequence sitting one edit away from another sequence. Based on a fit of two negative binomial distributions, barcode sub-clusters having less than 20% of the maximum read count were discarded. TCRdb trimmed the raw reads at Q25, called clones with MiXCR and kept productive beta chains. Rows with one shared CDR3 protein collapse into an entry with the most common genes and DNA. TCRdb's processing, not the authors' own work, is the source of the V and J calls. This sample gives hundreds of thousands of distinct CDR3 sequences in total; about 25% of them show up just once. The ten largest clonotypes hold about 0.84% of the sample.

Libraries of naive CD8 T cells were built from about 19,000 to 1,100,000 sorted cells, with 10%, 30% or 50% of the purified RNA used. Naive CD8 T cells, defined as CD8+CD4-CCR7+CD45RA+, were FACS-sorted into RLT Plus buffer on a BD FACSAria II. Detection sensitivity was tested by spiking Jurkat RNA equal to approximately 9 TCR copies' worth into samples containing roughly 19,000-1,100,000 naive CD8 T cells. Enrichment of CD8 T cells was done with RosetteSep CD8+ T Cell Enrichment Cocktail plus Ficoll-Paque, and ACK red cell lysis came afterward. At least ten counts were recorded for this clonotype. The antigen it binds to is not known. The record has no base qualities; no much larger clone is one base away. Deletion took 5 bases off V and 1 base off J, with a span of 18 bases between the germline ends. Taken from the germline V gene, the CDR1 and CDR2 loops are SNHLY and FYNNEI. Taken from cysteine to phenylalanine, the CDR3 has 17 residues. Only the CDR3 DNA stays, 51 bases, in frame from base 1.

The sequence joins TRBV2 to TRBJ1-5; the D segment cannot be called with confidence. Sequenced sample: naive CD8+ T cells from blood, with Jurkat cell RNA spiked in. The sample's cell subset or site label, in plain terms: FACS-sorted CD8+CD4-CCR7+CD45RA+ naive T cells. This sequence was found in a human donor in good health. Some libraries in this study had Jurkat cell RNA spiked in. The CDR3 here reads CASSPHGPSASNQPQHF. The DNA is as follows: TGTGCCAGCAGTCCTCACGGACCTTCCGCCAGCAATCAGCCCCAGCATTTT.